This passage covers 6 T cell receptor beta chains from one sample sequenced in a study of blood T cell repertoires in COVID-19. This table comes from immunoSEQ multiplex PCR, and its TCRdb copy is limited to in-frame clones, with some not included. The table lists 150,000 or so clones, around four fifths of them singletons, with roughly 2.9% in the top ten. The sample comprised peripheral blood. All receptors come from a woman between 40 and 55 years old with active or convalescent COVID-19.

The genes are TRBV6-5 and TRBJ2-7; TRBD2 aligns across 14 bases. Per the germline V gene, CDR1 is MNHEY and CDR2 is SVGAGI. V trimming: 6 bases; J trimming: 6 bases; junction bases outside the gene matches: 7. The CDR3 extends over 15 amino acids. CDR3 bases: TGTGCCAGCAGCCCACCGGGACTAGCGGGAGCCGAGCAGTACTTC. Translated, it gives CASSPPGLAGAEQYF.

As to this clone: A read error may produce the germline difference seen at one junction end. The chain combines TRBV29-1 with TRBJ1-4; 12 bases line up with TRBD1. The CDR3 contains 14 residues. Germline loops: CDR1 SQVTM, CDR2 ANQGSEA. The CDR3: CSSLETGQGARQTF. In DNA, the CDR3 is TGCAGCAGCCTAGAAACGGGACAGGGGGCTCGGCAGACTTTT. Full variable domain (outside the CDR3, taken from reference TRBV29-1 and TRBJ1-4): SAVISQKPSRDICQRGTSLTIQCQVDSQVTMMFWYRQQPGQSLTLIATANQGSEATYESGFVIDKFPISRPNLTFSTLTVSNMSPEDSSIYLCSSLETGQGARQTFGSGTQLSVL.

This chain links TRBV28 with TRBJ2-1; a possible D gene is TRBD2 (6 bases). Trimming removed 2 bases at V and 7 bases at J, with 9 bases between. This CDR3 comprises 13 residues. Germline CDR1 and CDR2: MDHEN and SYDVKM. CDR3 bases: TGTGCCAGCAGTTTAAATGGAGGGAATGAGCAGTTCTTC. Its translation: CASSLNGGNEQFF.

The rearrangement uses TRBV28 and TRBJ1-2; 12 bases map to TRBD1. With 6 bases clipped from V and 7 bases from J, the junction kept 9 bases outside the gene matches. Germline-derived CDR1 and CDR2 are MDHEN and SYDVKM. This CDR3 has 15 amino acids. CDR3 amino acids: CASRIPGTGGSGYTF. In DNA form, the CDR3 reads TGTGCCAGCAGGATTCCCGGGACAGGGGGCTCTGGCTACACCTTC.

The chain is built from TRBV5-6 and TRBJ2-7, with a tentative D call TRBD1 (5 bases). Trimming took off 3 bases at V and 6 bases at J, with 25 bases between the two ends. CDR1 and CDR2 from the germline V gene are SGHDT and YYEEEE. CDR3 length equals 17 residues. The CDR3 region is CASSSFTWTPSPGEQYF. As DNA, the CDR3 is TGTGCCAGCAGCTCATTCACCTGGACACCTAGTCCTGGCGAGCAGTACTTC.

The rearrangement uses TRBV9 and TRBJ2-5, with 10 bases lining up with TRBD1. After removal of 3 bases from V and 6 bases from J, the junction contained 8 bases not matched to a gene. CDR1 SGDLS and CDR2 YYNGEE come from the germline V gene. The CDR3 is made up of 15 amino acids. In DNA, the CDR3 is TGTGCCAGCAGCGCCCTGGACAGGGGGAAAAAGACCCAGTACTTC. As protein: CASSALDRGKKTQYF.